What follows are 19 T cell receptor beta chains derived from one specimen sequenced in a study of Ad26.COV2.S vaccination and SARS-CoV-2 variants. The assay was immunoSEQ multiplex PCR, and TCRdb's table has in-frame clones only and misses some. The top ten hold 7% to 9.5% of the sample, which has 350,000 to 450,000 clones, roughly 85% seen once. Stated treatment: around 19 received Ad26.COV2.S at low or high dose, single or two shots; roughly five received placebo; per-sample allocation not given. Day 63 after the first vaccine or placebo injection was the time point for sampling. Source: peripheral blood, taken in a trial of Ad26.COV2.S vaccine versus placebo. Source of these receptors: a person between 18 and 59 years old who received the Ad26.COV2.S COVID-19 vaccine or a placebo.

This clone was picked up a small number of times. The CDR3, as DNA: TGTGCCAGCAGCCCCTTGGGGGCAAGGGGCTACACCTTC. Protein product: CASSPLGARGYTF. J is TRBJ1-2 and V is TRBV3-1 (or the pseudogene TRBV3-2); possibly TRBD1 for D (6 bases). Trimming cost V 4 bases and J 8 bases, with 14 bases left between them. CDR3 length: 13 residues. Germline assignment: CDR1 LGHDT and CDR2 YNNKEL (reference sequence).

CDR3 in DNA: TGTGCCAGCAGCCAAATAACTAGCACCCTTGAGGGGCAGTTCTTC. It yields the protein CASSQITSTLEGQFF. The chain joins TRBV3-1 (or the pseudogene TRBV3-2) to TRBJ2-1, with D possibly matching TRBD2 (6 bases). The V end lost 2 bases, the J end lost 12 bases, and 20 bases lay between the germline ends. There are 15 residues in the CDR3. Germline V gene sequence: CDR1 LGHDT, CDR2 YNNKEL (reference sequence).

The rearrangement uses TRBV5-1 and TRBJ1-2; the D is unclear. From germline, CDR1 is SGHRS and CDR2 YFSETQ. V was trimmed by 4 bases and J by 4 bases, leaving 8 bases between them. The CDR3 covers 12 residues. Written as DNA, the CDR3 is TGCGCCAGCAGCCTAAGACCCTATGGCTACACCTTC. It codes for CASSLRPYGYTF.

The CDR3 here is CSADRENTGELFF. In DNA form, the CDR3 reads TGCAGCGCTGACAGGGAGAACACCGGGGAGCTGTTTTTT. The chain couples TRBV29-1 to TRBJ2-2; 7 bases are shared with TRBD1. This CDR3 region has 13 residues. Per the germline V gene, CDR1 is SQVTM and CDR2 is ANQGSEA. V lost 7 bases and J lost 1; bases outside the gene matches: 3.

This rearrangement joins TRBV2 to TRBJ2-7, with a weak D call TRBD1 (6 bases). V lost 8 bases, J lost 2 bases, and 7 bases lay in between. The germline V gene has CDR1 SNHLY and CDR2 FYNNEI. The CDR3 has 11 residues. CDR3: CASGQTYEQYF. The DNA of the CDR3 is TGTGCCAGCGGACAGACCTACGAGCAGTACTTC.

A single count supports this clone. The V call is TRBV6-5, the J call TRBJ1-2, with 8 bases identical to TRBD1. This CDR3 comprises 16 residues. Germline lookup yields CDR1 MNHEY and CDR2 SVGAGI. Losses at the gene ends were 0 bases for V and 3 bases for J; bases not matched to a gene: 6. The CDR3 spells CASSYSGKQGDYGYTF. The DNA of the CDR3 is TGTGCCAGCAGTTACTCGGGAAAACAGGGGGACTATGGCTACACCTTC.

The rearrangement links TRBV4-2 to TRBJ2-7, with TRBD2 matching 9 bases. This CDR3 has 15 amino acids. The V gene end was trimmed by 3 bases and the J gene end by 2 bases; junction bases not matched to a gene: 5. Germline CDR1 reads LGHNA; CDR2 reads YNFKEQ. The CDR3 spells CASSQPGLATYEQYF. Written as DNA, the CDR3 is TGTGCCAGCAGCCAGCCGGGACTAGCTACCTACGAGCAGTACTTC.

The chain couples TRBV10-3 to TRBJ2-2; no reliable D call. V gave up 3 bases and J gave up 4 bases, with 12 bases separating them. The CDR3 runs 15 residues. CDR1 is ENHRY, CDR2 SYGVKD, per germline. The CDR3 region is CAISEMGSGTGELFF. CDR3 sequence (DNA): TGTGCCATCAGTGAAATGGGCAGTGGCACCGGGGAGCTGTTTTTT.

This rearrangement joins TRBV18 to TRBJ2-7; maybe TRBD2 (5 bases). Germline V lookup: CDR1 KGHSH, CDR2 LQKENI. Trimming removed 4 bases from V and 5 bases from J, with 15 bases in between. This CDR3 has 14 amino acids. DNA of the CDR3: TGTGCCAGCTCACTCGGGATTTCCCCAAACGAGCAGTACTTC. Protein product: CASSLGISPNEQYF.

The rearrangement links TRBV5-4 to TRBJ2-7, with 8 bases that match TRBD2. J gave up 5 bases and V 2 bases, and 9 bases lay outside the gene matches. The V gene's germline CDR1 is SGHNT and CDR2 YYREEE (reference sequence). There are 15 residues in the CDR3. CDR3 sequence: CASSFRIAGIHEQYF. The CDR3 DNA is TGTGCCAGCAGCTTTCGAATAGCGGGAATCCACGAGCAGTACTTC. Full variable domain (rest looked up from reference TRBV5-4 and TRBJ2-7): ETGVTQSPTHLIKTRGQQVTLRCSSQSGHNTVSWYQQALGQGPQFIFQYYREEENGRGNFPPRFSGLQFPNYSSELNVNALELDDSALYLCASSFRIAGIHEQYFGPGTRLTVT.

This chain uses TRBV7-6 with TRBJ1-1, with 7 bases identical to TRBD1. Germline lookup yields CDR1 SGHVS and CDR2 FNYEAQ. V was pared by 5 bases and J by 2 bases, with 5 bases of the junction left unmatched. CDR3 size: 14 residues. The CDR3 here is CASSAGQVNTEAFF. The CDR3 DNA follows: TGTGCCAGCAGCGCCGGACAGGTAAACACTGAAGCTTTCTTT.

The CDR3 is CASSLGPTNSYEQYF. The CDR3, as DNA: TGTGCCAGCAGCTTGGGACCGACAAACTCCTACGAGCAGTACTTC. This chain connects TRBV5-4 to TRBJ2-7; D is unresolved. Germline lookup yields CDR1 SGHNT and CDR2 YYREEE (reference sequence). CDR3 length: 15 residues. Trimming pared 0 bases from V and 0 bases from J, leaving 10 bases between.

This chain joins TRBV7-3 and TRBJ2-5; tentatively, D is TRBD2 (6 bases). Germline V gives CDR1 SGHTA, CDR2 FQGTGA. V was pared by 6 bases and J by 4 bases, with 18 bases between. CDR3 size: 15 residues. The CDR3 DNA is TGTGCCAGCAGTCTATTTGGGGGGAATGGAGAGACCCAGTACTTC. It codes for CASSLFGGNGETQYF.

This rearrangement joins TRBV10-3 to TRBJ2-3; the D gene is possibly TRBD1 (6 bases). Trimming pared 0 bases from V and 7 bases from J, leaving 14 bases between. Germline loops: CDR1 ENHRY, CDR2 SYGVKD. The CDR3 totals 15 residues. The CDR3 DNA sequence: TGTGCCATCAGTGAGTCGCGGCAGGGGTTGCATACGCAGTATTTT. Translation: CAISESRQGLHTQYF.

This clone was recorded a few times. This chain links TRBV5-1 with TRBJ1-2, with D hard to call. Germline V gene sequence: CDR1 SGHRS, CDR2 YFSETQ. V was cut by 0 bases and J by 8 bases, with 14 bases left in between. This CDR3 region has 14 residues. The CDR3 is CASSLGEALGGYTF. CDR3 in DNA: TGCGCCAGCAGCTTGGGGGAAGCCTTGGGCGGCTACACCTTC. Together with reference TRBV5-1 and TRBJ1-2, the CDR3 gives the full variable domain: KAGVTQTPRYLIKTRGQQVTLSCSPISGHRSVSWYQQTPGQGLQFLFEYFSETQRNKGNFPGRFSGRQFSNSRSEMNVSTLELGDSALYLCASSLGEALGGYTFGSGTRLTVV.

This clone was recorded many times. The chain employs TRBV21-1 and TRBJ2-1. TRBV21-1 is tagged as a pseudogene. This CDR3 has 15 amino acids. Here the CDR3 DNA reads TGTGCCAGCAGCCCCCCCGTGCTCAACTACAATGAGCAGTTCTTC. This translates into CASSPPVLNYNEQFF.

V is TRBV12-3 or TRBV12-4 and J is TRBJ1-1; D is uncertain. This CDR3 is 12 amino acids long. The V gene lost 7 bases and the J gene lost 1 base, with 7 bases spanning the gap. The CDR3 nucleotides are TGTGCCAGCACCCCCGGGAACACTGAAGCTTTCTTT. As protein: CASTPGNTEAFF.

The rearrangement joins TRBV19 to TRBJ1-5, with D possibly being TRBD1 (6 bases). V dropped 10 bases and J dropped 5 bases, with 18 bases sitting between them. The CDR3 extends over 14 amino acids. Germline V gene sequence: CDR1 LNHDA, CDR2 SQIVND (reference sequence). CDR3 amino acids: CATSLRGAYQPQHF. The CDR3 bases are TGTGCCACCTCCTTACGGGGGGCCTATCAGCCCCAGCATTTT.

The DNA for the CDR3 is TGTGCCAGCGTTGCCTTAGACAGGCGCTCCTACAATGAGCAGTTCTTC. Protein sequence: CASVALDRRSYNEQFF. This chain connects TRBV27 to TRBJ2-1; D perhaps matches TRBD1 (6 bases). V lost 8 bases and J 0 bases, leaving 17 bases between the germline ends. This CDR3 spans 16 amino acids. Germline V lookup: CDR1 MNHEY, CDR2 SMNVEV (reference sequence).